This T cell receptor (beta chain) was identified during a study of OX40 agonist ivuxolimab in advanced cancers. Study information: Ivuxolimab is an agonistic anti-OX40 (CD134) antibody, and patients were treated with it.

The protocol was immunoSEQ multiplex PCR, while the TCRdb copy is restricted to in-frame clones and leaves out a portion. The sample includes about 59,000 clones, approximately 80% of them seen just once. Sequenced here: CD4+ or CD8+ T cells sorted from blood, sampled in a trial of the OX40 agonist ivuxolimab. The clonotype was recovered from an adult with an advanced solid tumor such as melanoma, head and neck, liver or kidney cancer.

Here the CDR3 reads CASSPGAALQETQYF. The CDR3 nucleotides are TGCGCCAGCAGTCCCGGGGCAGCCCTACAAGAGACCCAGTACTTC. The chain joins TRBV4-1 to TRBJ2-5; D may be TRBD1 or TRBD2 (5 bases each). Between the trimmed V and J ends, which lost 6 bases and 2 bases, there was a span of 16 bases. Per the germline V gene, CDR1 is MGHRA and CDR2 is YSYEKL. The length of the CDR3 is 15 residues.